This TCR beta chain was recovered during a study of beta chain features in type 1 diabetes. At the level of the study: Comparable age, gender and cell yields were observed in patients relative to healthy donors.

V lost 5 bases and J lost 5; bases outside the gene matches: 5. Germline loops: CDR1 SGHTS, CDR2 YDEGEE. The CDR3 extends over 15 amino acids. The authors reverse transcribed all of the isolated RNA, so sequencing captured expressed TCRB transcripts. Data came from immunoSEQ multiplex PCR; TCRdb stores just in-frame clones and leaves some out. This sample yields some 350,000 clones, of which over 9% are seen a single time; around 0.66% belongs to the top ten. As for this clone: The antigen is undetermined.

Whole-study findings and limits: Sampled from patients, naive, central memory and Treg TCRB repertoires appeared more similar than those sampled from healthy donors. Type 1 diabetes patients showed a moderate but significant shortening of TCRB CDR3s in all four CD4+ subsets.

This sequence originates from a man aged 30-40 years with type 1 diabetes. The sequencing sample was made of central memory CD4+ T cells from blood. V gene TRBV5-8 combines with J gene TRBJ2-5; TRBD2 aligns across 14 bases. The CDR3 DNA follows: TGTGCCAGCAGACCCGGGACTAGCGGGAGCGAGACCCAGTACTTC. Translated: CASRPGTSGSETQYF.